Each of the 27 T cell receptor beta chains below was sequenced from the same sample in a study of blood T cell repertoires in COVID-19. Measured with immunoSEQ multiplex PCR; TCRdb has only the in-frame clones, and not every one. This table has 150,000 to 200,000 clones, roughly 84% appearing once. Material: PBMCs or T cells enriched from blood (not recorded which). Receptors originate from a woman in her sixties who had recovered from COVID-19.

The chain recombines TRBV7-6 with TRBJ2-2; TRBD2 agrees at 10 bases. V dropped 1 base and J dropped 6; count of bases not matched to a gene: 11. Germline CDR1 and CDR2: SGHVS and FNYEAQ. The CDR3 runs to 18 residues. CDR3 bases: TGTGCCAGCAGCTTAGTTCTAGCGGGAGAGGCTAACCCCGGGGAGCTGTTTTTT. Amino acids: CASSLVLAGEANPGELFF.

This rearrangement joins TRBV2 to TRBJ2-3; 11 nucleotides align to TRBD1. CDR1 is SNHLY and CDR2 is FYNNEI in the germline V gene. This CDR3 region has 16 residues. Unmatched junction bases numbered 5, after V lost 4 bases and J lost 2 bases. DNA for the CDR3: TGTGCCAGCAGTGTCGGGACAGGGGGGCCCACAGATACGCAGTATTTT. Residues: CASSVGTGGPTDTQYF.

The CDR3 region has the DNA TGTGCCAGCAGTTACTGGGACTCAGGGAACACTGAAGCTTTCTTT. Amino acid sequence: CASSYWDSGNTEAFF. The V and J genes are TRBV6-5 and TRBJ1-1, with D possibly TRBD1 on 5 matching bases. CDR3 length: 15 residues. V was clipped by 1 base and J by 1 base, with 10 bases between them. Germline CDR1 reads MNHEY; CDR2 reads SVGAGI.

The chain carries TRBV5-1 and TRBJ1-1; 7 positions match TRBD1. CDR3 length: 16 amino acids. Germline CDR1 is SGHRS and CDR2 is YFSETQ. V lost 0 bases and J lost 3; bases outside the gene matches: 8. CDR3 protein: CASSLAPTGTDTEAFF. The CDR3, as DNA: TGCGCCAGCAGCTTGGCCCCAACCGGGACAGACACTGAAGCTTTCTTT.

The chain carries TRBV5-4 and TRBJ2-1; 10 bases match TRBD2. The CDR3 has 16 residues. V was pared by 4 bases and J by 8 bases, with 12 bases of the junction left unmatched. Germline CDR1 reads SGHNT; CDR2 reads YYREEE (reference sequence). CDR3 sequence: CASSLQLAGGLDEQFF. CDR3 nucleotide sequence: TGTGCCAGCAGCCTGCAGTTAGCGGGGGGCCTGGATGAGCAGTTCTTC.

The chain is built from TRBV6-5 and TRBJ2-7; TRBD1 is a possible D gene (6 bases). This CDR3 contains 13 residues. Trimming shortened V by 7 bases and J by 0 bases, and 10 bases separated the two germline ends. CDR1 is MNHEY and CDR2 is SVGAGI in the germline V gene. In nucleotides, the CDR3 is TGTGCCAGCACGCAGGGGACCTCCTACGAGCAGTACTTC. It specifies CASTQGTSYEQYF.

This clone appeared once. The chain employs TRBV7-3 and TRBJ2-3, with TRBD2 identical over 8 bases. There are 15 residues in the CDR3. J lost 6 bases, V lost 1 base, and 6 bases had no gene match. CDR1 is SGHTA, CDR2 FQGTGA, per germline. The CDR3 bases are TGTGCCAGCAGCTTAAATCGGGGGGGCCCCGATACGCAGTATTTT. Amino acids: CASSLNRGGPDTQYF.

The chain employs TRBV5-1 and TRBJ2-3; TRBD2 is a possible D gene (6 bases). This CDR3 is built from 16 residues. CDR1 and CDR2 from the germline V gene are SGHRS and YFSETQ. The V end was cut by 0 bases, the J end by 4 bases, with 15 bases between. The CDR3 spells CASSLERQGGADTQYF. CDR3 bases: TGCGCCAGCAGCTTGGAGAGGCAGGGAGGTGCAGATACGCAGTATTTT.

In its sample, this clone was seen once. The chain carries TRBV24-1 and TRBJ1-2, with D hard to call. This CDR3 has 12 residues. Germline V gives CDR1 KGHDR, CDR2 SFDVKD. Trimming shortened V by 9 bases and J by 8 bases, and 15 bases separated the two germline ends. This CDR3 is CATQARGGGYTF. The CDR3 DNA reads as TGTGCCACCCAGGCCCGGGGAGGGGGCTACACCTTC.

V gene TRBV18 combines with J gene TRBJ1-2; 8 nucleotides match TRBD1. The junction had 15 bases not matched to a gene; V was cut back by 3 bases and J by 3 bases. CDR1 is KGHSH and CDR2 is LQKENI in the germline V gene. The CDR3 is made up of 18 amino acids. The CDR3 DNA sequence: TGTGCCAGCTCACCGGGCACACAACACAGGGGGGATTACTATGGCTACACCTTC. Its translation: CASSPGTQHRGDYYGYTF.

V gene TRBV4-1 combines with J gene TRBJ2-2; 8 bases are a match to TRBD2. V trimming: 3 bases; J trimming: 6 bases; junction bases outside the gene matches: 27. Looked up from germline, CDR1 is MGHRA and CDR2 is YSYEKL. The CDR3 covers 22 residues. The CDR3 nucleotides are TGCGCCAGCAGCCACACACCCATGCGTTCCGCTCTAGCGGGTAAGGGTTCCGGGGAGCTGTTTTTT. Translating gives CASSHTPMRSALAGKGSGELFF.

This clone has a single count. The CDR3 region is CASSQGRTSFRESEQFF. CDR3 bases: TGCGCCAGCAGCCAAGGGAGGACTAGTTTTAGAGAGAGTGAGCAGTTCTTC. The gene calls are TRBV4-1 and TRBJ2-1; 7 nucleotides agree with TRBD2. J was trimmed by 9 bases and V by 1 base; bases with no gene match: 15. This CDR3 is built from 17 residues. The germline V gene has CDR1 MGHRA and CDR2 YSYEKL.

The chain is built from TRBV3-1 (or the pseudogene TRBV3-2) and TRBJ2-3; no firm D call. The CDR3 sequence is 15 residues long. The germline gives CDR1 LGHDT, CDR2 YNNKEL (reference sequence). V lost 7 bases, J lost 3 bases, and 17 bases lay in between. DNA for the CDR3: TGTGCCAGCACCCCCGGAGTATTTTTTACAGATACGCAGTATTTT. It yields the protein CASTPGVFFTDTQYF.

The chain employs TRBV5-1 and TRBJ1-1, with D perhaps TRBD1 (5 bases). The V end lost 1 base, the J end lost 5 bases, and 12 bases lay between the germline ends. CDR3 length: 14 amino acids. From germline, CDR1 is SGHRS and CDR2 YFSETQ. The CDR3 loop is CASSLSGTATEAFF. CDR3 nucleotide sequence: TGCGCCAGCAGCTTGAGCGGGACCGCGACTGAAGCTTTCTTT.

The chain couples TRBV6-2 or TRBV6-3 to TRBJ1-1; D is uncertain. Germline assignment: CDR1 MNHEY and CDR2 SVGEGT. This CDR3 spans 13 amino acids. The V end was cut by 2 bases, the J end by 9 bases, with 13 bases between. CDR3 loop: CASSYATLIKAFF. CDR3 coding DNA: TGTGCCAGCAGTTACGCGACATTGATTAAAGCTTTCTTT.

The rearrangement links TRBV5-1 to TRBJ1-4, with D possibly TRBD1 on 6 matching bases. V shed 8 bases and J shed 0 bases, with 14 bases lying between them. The CDR3 has 15 amino acids. Germline-derived CDR1 and CDR2 are SGHRS and YFSETQ. The CDR3: CASRDNVATNEKLFF. In DNA form, the CDR3 reads TGCGCCAGTAGGGACAACGTAGCAACTAATGAAAAACTGTTTTTT.

This chain uses TRBV29-1 with TRBJ1-2, with D possibly being TRBD1 (5 bases). Germline V CDR1 and CDR2: SQVTM, ANQGSEA. The CDR3 sequence is 12 residues long. Deletions cut 0 bases from V and 5 bases from J, with 7 bases between. This CDR3 is CSVEDRAYGYTF. CDR3 DNA sequence: TGCAGCGTTGAAGACAGGGCTTATGGCTACACCTTC.

This sequence joins TRBV3-1 (or the pseudogene TRBV3-2) and TRBJ1-4; a possible D gene is TRBD1 (6 bases). The CDR3 extends over 14 amino acids. Per the germline V gene, CDR1 is LGHDT and CDR2 is YNNKEL (reference sequence). Trimming removed 0 bases at V and 8 bases at J, with 10 bases between. This CDR3 is CASSQDLRGEKLFF. CDR3 sequence (DNA): TGTGCCAGCAGCCAAGACCTTAGGGGGGAAAAACTGTTTTTT.

The sample holds a few counts of this clone. The rearrangement joins TRBV5-1 to TRBJ1-6, with unresolved D. The V gene lost 4 bases and the J gene lost 5 bases, with 10 bases spanning the gap. CDR1 and CDR2 from the germline V gene are SGHRS and YFSETQ. The CDR3 is 14 amino acids. The CDR3 bases are TGCGCCAGCAGCGCTGTCGGGGATAATTCACCCCTCCACTTT. Translating gives CASSAVGDNSPLHF.

The CDR3 loop reads CASREDSIVQPQHF. The CDR3 DNA is TGTGCCAGCAGAGAGGACAGTATTGTGCAGCCCCAGCATTTT. The chain joins TRBV6-5 to TRBJ1-5, with a weak D call TRBD1 (6 bases). Trimming took off 6 bases at V and 7 bases at J, with 16 bases between the two ends. Germline V lookup: CDR1 MNHEY, CDR2 SVGAGI. There are 14 residues in the CDR3.

The rearrangement joins TRBV5-1 to TRBJ2-7; 8 bases match TRBD1. The CDR3 is made up of 14 amino acids. CDR1 and CDR2 (germline): SGHRS, YFSETQ. Trimming cost V 6 bases and J 0 bases; bases outside gene matches: 5. Here the CDR3 DNA reads TGCGCCAGCATCCGGACAGGGAGCTCCTACGAGCAGTACTTC. It encodes CASIRTGSSYEQYF. The whole variable domain, filled in from reference TRBV5-1 and TRBJ2-7, reads KAGVTQTPRYLIKTRGQQVTLSCSPISGHRSVSWYQQTPGQGLQFLFEYFSETQRNKGNFPGRFSGRQFSNSRSEMNVSTLELGDSALYLCASIRTGSSYEQYFGPGTRLTVT.

This chain links TRBV28 with TRBJ1-2, with 8 bases that match TRBD1. The germline V gene has CDR1 MDHEN and CDR2 SYDVKM. The CDR3 length is 13 residues. Trimming took 6 bases from V and 8 from J; bases not matched to a gene: 8. The CDR3 bases are TGTGCCAGCAGCTTGACAGGGGAGTACGGCTACACCTTC. Translated: CASSLTGEYGYTF.

The V call is TRBV4-1, the J call TRBJ2-1, with D perhaps TRBD2 (6 bases). Trimming removed 1 base at V and 6 bases at J, with 19 bases between. The CDR3 runs to 17 residues. Germline assignment: CDR1 MGHRA and CDR2 YSYEKL. The CDR3 reads CASSQGAGGRRGNEQFF. CDR3 nucleotide sequence: TGCGCCAGCAGCCAAGGAGCTGGAGGGCGTCGCGGCAATGAGCAGTTCTTC.

The chain's CDR3 is CSASPDPGYEQYF. The CDR3 DNA reads as TGCAGTGCTAGTCCAGACCCAGGCTACGAGCAGTACTTC. V is TRBV20-1 and J is TRBJ2-7, with D unclear. The CDR3 is 13 amino acids. Trimming pared 3 bases from V and 3 bases from J, leaving 12 bases between. Per germline, CDR1 DFQATT and CDR2 SNEGSKA (reference sequence).

The chain has TRBV5-1 and TRBJ1-2, with D perhaps TRBD1 (6 bases). This CDR3 contains 16 residues. Trimming removed 0 bases from V and 4 bases from J, with 16 bases in between. Germline lookup yields CDR1 SGHRS and CDR2 YFSETQ. The DNA for the CDR3 is TGCGCCAGCAGCTTGGCCCCTTCCGGGACAAGCTATGGCTACACCTTC. This gives the protein CASSLAPSGTSYGYTF.

This chain uses TRBV30 with TRBJ1-5; D unresolved. Trimming removed 0 bases from V and 5 bases from J, with 8 bases in between. Germline V gives CDR1 GTSNPN, CDR2 SVGIG (reference sequence). The CDR3 has 13 residues. The CDR3 DNA sequence: TGTGCCTGGAGTGTACTCGAAGATCAGCCCCAGCATTTT. Translation gives CAWSVLEDQPQHF. Full variable domain (missing parts from reference TRBV30 and TRBJ1-5): SQTIHQWPATLVQPVGSPLSLECTVEGTSNPNLYWYRQAAGRGLQLLFYSVGIGQISSEVPQNLSASRPQDRQFILSSKKLLLSDSGFYLCAWSVLEDQPQHFGDGTRLSIL.

The chain is built from TRBV28 and TRBJ1-6, with D perhaps TRBD1 (5 bases). The CDR3 totals 15 residues. V was clipped by 8 bases and J by 5 bases, with 16 bases between them. The germline V gene encodes CDR1 MDHEN and CDR2 SYDVKM. Here the CDR3 reads CASSPPGEDNSPLHF. In DNA form, the CDR3 reads TGTGCCAGCTCTCCCCCGGGGGAAGATAATTCACCCCTCCACTTT.